This T cell receptor beta chain derives from a study of CD8 T cells in ankylosing spondylitis. Germline assignment: CDR1 LGHNT and CDR2 FRNRAP. The CDR3 consists of 14 residues. The V end was cut by 7 bases, the J end by 1 base, with 11 bases between. Scientists made TCR beta libraries using quantitative 5'-RACE with molecular barcodes. TCRdb reprocessed the 5' RACE reads via MiXCR and lists one record per CDR3 protein. This table holds fewer than 130,000 distinct CDR3 sequences, less than 25% found once. Overall study results and limits: It appeared that ankylosing spondylitis blood was characterized by a TCR beta motif of several highly homologous variants.

This clonotype has only a few counts. Its antigen remains unidentified. This clonotype was sampled from a male donor with ankylosing spondylitis. V gene TRBV12-5 combines with J gene TRBJ1-5, with D unclear. The sequencing sample was made of synovial fluid, either unsorted or a sorted T cell fraction (not recorded which). CDR3 sequence: CASAPGESNQPQHF. The CDR3 DNA reads as TGTGCTAGTGCCCCCGGGGAGAGCAATCAGCCCCAGCATTTT.